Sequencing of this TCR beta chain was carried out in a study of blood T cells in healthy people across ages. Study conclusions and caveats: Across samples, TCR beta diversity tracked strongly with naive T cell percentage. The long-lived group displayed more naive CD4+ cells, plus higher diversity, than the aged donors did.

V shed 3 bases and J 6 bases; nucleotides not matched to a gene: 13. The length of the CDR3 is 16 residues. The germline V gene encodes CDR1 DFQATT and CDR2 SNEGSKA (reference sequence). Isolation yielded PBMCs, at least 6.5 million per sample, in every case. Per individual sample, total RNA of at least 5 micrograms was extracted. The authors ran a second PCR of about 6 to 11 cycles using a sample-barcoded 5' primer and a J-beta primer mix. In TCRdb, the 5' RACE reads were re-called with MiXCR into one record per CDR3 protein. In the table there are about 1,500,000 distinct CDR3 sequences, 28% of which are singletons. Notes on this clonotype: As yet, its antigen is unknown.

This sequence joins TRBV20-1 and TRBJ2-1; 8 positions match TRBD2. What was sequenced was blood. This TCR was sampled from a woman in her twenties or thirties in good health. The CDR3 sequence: CSASPPSGGPFNEQFF. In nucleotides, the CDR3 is TGCAGTGCTAGTCCACCCTCGGGGGGGCCCTTCAATGAGCAGTTCTTC.